This entry features one T cell receptor beta chain sequence. This specimen belongs to a study of technical replicates of blood from several donors. This CDR3 is built from 15 residues. The trim removed 6 bases at V and 2 bases at J, leaving 8 bases unmatched. CDR1 and CDR2 from the germline V gene are SNHLY and FYNNEI. Measured with immunoSEQ multiplex PCR; TCRdb has only the in-frame clones, and not every one. The sample lists approximately 69,000 clones, just under 97% occurring once. This rearrangement joins TRBV2 to TRBJ1-1, with 8 bases identical to TRBD1. The sequenced material came from T cells isolated from PBMCs. This clonotype originated in a human donor in good health. CDR3 in amino acids: CASRETGVINTEAFF. The CDR3 DNA reads as TGTGCCAGCAGGGAGACAGGGGTTATAAACACTGAAGCTTTCTTT.